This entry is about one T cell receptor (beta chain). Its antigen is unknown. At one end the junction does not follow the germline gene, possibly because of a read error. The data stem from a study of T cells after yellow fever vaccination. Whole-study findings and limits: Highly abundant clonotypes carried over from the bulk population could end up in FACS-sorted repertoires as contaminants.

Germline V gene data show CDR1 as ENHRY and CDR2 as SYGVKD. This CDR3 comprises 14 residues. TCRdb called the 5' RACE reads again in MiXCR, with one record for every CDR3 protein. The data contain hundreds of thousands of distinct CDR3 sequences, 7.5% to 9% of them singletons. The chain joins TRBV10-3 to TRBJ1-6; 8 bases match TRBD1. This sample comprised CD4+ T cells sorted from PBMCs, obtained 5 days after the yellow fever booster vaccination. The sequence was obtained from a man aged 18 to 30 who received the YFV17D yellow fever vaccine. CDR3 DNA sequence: TGTGCCAGCAGTGAGACAGGGGATAATTCACCCCTCCACTTT. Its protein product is CASSETGDNSPLHF.